This T cell receptor (beta chain) emerged from a study of T cells in Graves' hyperthyroidism and ophthalmopathy. Template material for amplifying TCR beta CDR3 regions consisted of RNA transcripts. The HTBI primer set served for first-round RT-PCR of the TCR CDR3. Each CDR3 protein is one row after TCRdb ran MiXCR on the multiplex PCR reads. This sample has 300,000 to 400,000 distinct CDR3 sequences, with roughly a fifth found just once. The V gene's germline CDR1 is MDHEN and CDR2 SYDVKM. The J segment lost 9 bases and the V segment lost 5 bases, leaving 10 bases of the junction unmatched. CDR3 size: 14 residues. This clonotype was seen at least ten times. Among the patients, aged 18 to 65, hyperthyroidism was newly diagnosed and had lasted under 2 months.

The TCR was taken from a woman between 50 and 59 years old with Graves' hyperthyroidism. The chain employs TRBV28 and TRBJ2-1; 7 nucleotides align to TRBD2. The specimen sequenced was blood. This CDR3 is CASSLLTGRGEQFF. CDR3 coding DNA: TGTGCCAGCAGTCTCCTCACGGGGAGGGGTGAGCAGTTCTTC.